These 17 T cell receptor beta chains share one sample of origin, sequenced in a study of T cells in Graves' hyperthyroidism and ophthalmopathy. The investigators amplified TCR beta CDR3 regions from RNA transcripts. Primed by the HTBI set, a first-round RT-PCR was run on the TCR CDR3. A single record per CDR3 protein comes from TCRdb applying MiXCR to the multiplex PCR reads. Of hundreds of thousands of distinct CDR3 sequences in the sample, approximately 15% were seen once. What was sequenced was blood. The receptor set was obtained from a woman in her 40s with Graves' ophthalmopathy.

This clonotype has at least ten counts. The chain has TRBV28 and TRBJ1-5; D unresolved. V shed 10 bases and J shed 1 base, with 23 bases lying between them. The CDR3 sequence is 17 residues long. Germline V gene lookup returns CDR1 MDHEN and CDR2 SYDVKM. CDR3 in amino acids: CATTMGAAPRSNQPQHF. The CDR3 nucleotides are TGTGCCACCACCATGGGAGCCGCACCTAGGAGCAATCAGCCCCAGCATTTT.

This clonotype was observed a few times. The CDR3 spells CASSLSPAGYEQYF. The CDR3 coding sequence is TGCGCCAGCAGCTTAAGTCCCGCGGGTTACGAGCAGTACTTC. The V and J genes are TRBV5-1 and TRBJ2-7; tentative D call: TRBD2 (5 bases). CDR1 and CDR2 (germline): SGHRS, YFSETQ. V was clipped by 2 bases and J by 4 bases, with 13 bases between them. The CDR3 extends over 14 amino acids.

This clonotype has just a few counts. The V gene is TRBV4-1, the J gene TRBJ2-1; 10 bases line up with TRBD1. The CDR3 is 14 amino acids. V shed 6 bases and J 6 bases; nucleotides not matched to a gene: 5. Per the germline V gene, CDR1 is MGHRA and CDR2 is YSYEKL. CDR3 DNA: TGCGCCAGCAGGAAGACAGGGGGCCCCAATGAGCAGTTCTTC. Its translation: CASRKTGGPNEQFF.

The chain uses TRBV19 and TRBJ1-5; a weak D match, TRBD1 (6 bases). Trimming took 6 bases from V and 3 from J, leaving 12 bases between them. This CDR3 region has 14 residues. Per germline, CDR1 LNHDA and CDR2 SQIVND (reference sequence). The CDR3 DNA sequence: TGTGCCAGTAGCCTCGACAGGTTCAATCAGCCCCAGCATTTT. Its protein is CASSLDRFNQPQHF.

V usage is TRBV11-2 and J usage is TRBJ2-3; TRBD2 matches 12 bases. CDR3 length equals 16 residues. J lost 2 bases, V lost 4 bases, and 4 bases had no gene match. CDR1 is SGHAT and CDR2 is FQNNGV in the germline V gene. CDR3 sequence: CASSSGLAGITDTQYF. In DNA form, the CDR3 reads TGTGCCAGCAGCTCCGGACTAGCGGGAATCACAGATACGCAGTATTTT.

This clonotype was counted ten times or more. This rearrangement joins TRBV30 to TRBJ2-7, with TRBD1 matching over 7 bases. In germline, CDR1 is GTSNPN, CDR2 SVGIG (reference sequence). The CDR3 totals 13 residues. The chain's CDR3 is CATELTGVNEQYF. The CDR3 DNA reads as TGTGCTACCGAGCTTACAGGGGTAAACGAGCAGTACTTC.

This clonotype has at least ten counts. This chain uses TRBV6-2 or TRBV6-3 with TRBJ2-7; D is uncertain. CDR3 length: 12 residues. Germline loops: CDR1 MNHEY, CDR2 SVGEGT. Between the trimmed V and J ends, which lost 6 bases and 5 bases, there was a span of 11 bases. Written as DNA, the CDR3 is TGTGCCAGCAGACAACACTTTCACGAGCAGTACTTC. This sequence encodes CASRQHFHEQYF.

This clonotype was detected many times. Possible read error: a much larger clone is one base away. No conserved phenylalanine or tryptophan is present at the end of the CDR3, so a read error is the likely explanation. V is TRBV6-2 or TRBV6-3 and J is TRBJ2-7, with 15 positions matching TRBD2. The J segment lost 3 bases and the V segment lost 0 bases, leaving 12 bases of the junction unmatched. From germline, CDR1 is MNHEY and CDR2 SVGEGT. This CDR3 has 20 amino acids. DNA for the CDR3: TGTGCCAGCAGTTACTCGAAAGGTGGACTAGCGGGAGGGACGAACTACGAGCAGTACTCC. Translating it yields CASSYSKGGLAGGTNYEQYS.

This clonotype was picked up many times. This chain links TRBV11-2 with TRBJ2-7; TRBD1 aligns across 8 bases. Unmatched junction bases numbered 3, after V lost 1 base and J lost 1 base. CDR3 size: 15 residues. Looked up from germline, CDR1 is SGHAT and CDR2 is FQNNGV. The DNA of the CDR3 is TGTGCCAGCAGCTTAGTCCAGGGGGCATCCTACGAGCAGTACTTC. It translates to CASSLVQGASYEQYF.

This clonotype was observed many times. This chain links TRBV18 with TRBJ2-7; 10 nucleotides align to TRBD1. The length of the CDR3 is 15 residues. Germline CDR1 and CDR2: KGHSH and LQKENI. The ends lost 5 bases at V and 4 bases at J; junction bases unmatched: 8. CDR3: CASSDRTGGGYEQYF. The CDR3 nucleotides are TGTGCCAGCTCAGACCGGACAGGGGGAGGGTACGAGCAGTACTTC.

This chain links TRBV5-1 with TRBJ1-1, with D maybe TRBD1 (5 bases). Trimming took 2 bases from V and 0 from J, leaving 11 bases between them. This CDR3 is 15 amino acids long. Germline CDR1 SGHRS, CDR2 YFSETQ. CDR3 sequence reads: CASSFFSGVNTEAFF. As DNA, the CDR3 is TGCGCCAGCAGCTTTTTTTCGGGGGTGAACACTGAAGCTTTCTTT.

To note about this clonotype: A junction end diverges from the germline sequence, so it may reflect a read error. The chain links TRBV5-1 to TRBJ2-7; tentatively, D is TRBD2 (5 bases). Per germline, CDR1 SGHRS and CDR2 YFSETQ. The CDR3 contains 15 residues. CDR3 residues: CTSSPGLGYNYEQYF. In DNA, the CDR3 is TGCACCAGCAGCCCGGGGTTAGGGTATAACTACGAGCAGTACTTC.

This clonotype showed up many times. The junction departs from the called germline gene at one end, perhaps through a read error. This chain links TRBV6-1 with TRBJ2-7; 12 nucleotides agree with TRBD2. This CDR3 is built from 13 residues. Looked up from germline, CDR1 is MNHNS and CDR2 is SASEGT. The CDR3 spells CASSSGLTSGSSF. CDR3 nucleotides: TGTGCCAGCAGCTCAGGCCTGACTAGCGGGAGTTCATTC.

This clonotype was seen only a few times. The chain joins TRBV15 to TRBJ2-5; D remains unclear. Germline V lookup: CDR1 LNHNV, CDR2 YYDKDF (reference sequence). Trimming pared 0 bases from V and 5 bases from J, leaving 13 bases between. This CDR3 has 15 residues. DNA for the CDR3: TGTGCCACCAGCAGAGATCAAGGCGTGGATGAGACCCAGTACTTC. Protein sequence: CATSRDQGVDETQYF. The full variable domain, rest sourced from reference TRBV15 and TRBJ2-5, is DAMVIQNPRYQVTQFGKPVTLSCSQTLNHNVMYWYQQKSSQAPKLLFHYYDKDFNNEADTPDNFQSRRPNTSFCFLDIRSPGLGDTAMYLCATSRDQGVDETQYFGPGTRLLVL.

V gene TRBV12-3 or TRBV12-4 combines with J gene TRBJ2-2; 10 positions agree with TRBD2. The V and J ends lost 8 bases and 8 bases, in that order; junction bases with no gene match: 5. This CDR3 spans 13 amino acids. In nucleotides, the CDR3 is TGTGCCAGCGGCCTAGCGGGAGTTGGGGAGCTGTTTTTT. This gives the protein CASGLAGVGELFF.

There are many counts of this clonotype. This chain links TRBV7-9 with TRBJ2-5; TRBD2 matches 7 bases. Per the germline V gene, CDR1 is SEHNR and CDR2 is FQNEAQ (reference sequence). The length of the CDR3 is 16 residues. The ends lost 5 bases at V and 4 bases at J; junction bases unmatched: 13. The CDR3 DNA follows: TGTGCCAGCAGCCTACCTGGGAGGGGATCCGTAGAGACCCAGTACTTC. Its protein product is CASSLPGRGSVETQYF. Looking up the rest from reference TRBV7-9 and TRBJ2-5 gives the full variable domain: DTGVSQNPRHKITKRGQNVTFRCDPISEHNRLYWYRQTLGQGPEFLTYFQNEAQLEKSRLLSDRFSAERPKGSFSTLEIQRTEQGDSAMYLCASSLPGRGSVETQYFGPGTRLLVL.

This clonotype was found many times. This chain links TRBV6-1 with TRBJ1-2; D is possibly TRBD1 (6 bases). This CDR3 region has 12 residues. Deletions cut 4 bases from V and 6 bases from J, with 9 bases between. CDR1 and CDR2 from the germline V gene are MNHNS and SASEGT. The CDR3 region has the DNA TGTGCCAGCAGTGGGGGGGCGAATGGCTACACCTTC. Its translation: CASSGGANGYTF.